The 21 T cell receptor beta chains reported below all come from one sample, sequenced in a study of T-cell memory formation after mild COVID-19. Each CDR3 protein gets one entry after TCRdb re-called the 5' RACE reads with MiXCR. The sample yields a few hundred thousand distinct CDR3 sequences, roughly 19% seen once. The material sequenced was PBMCs or a T cell subset sorted from them (not recorded which). The receptors were gathered from a man aged 18 to 29 who had mild COVID-19 (a few samples of this study predate the infection). Cell type and time point are not known.

The chain has TRBV20-1 and TRBJ2-7, with 7 positions matching TRBD1. Trimming took 6 bases from V and 2 from J; bases not matched to a gene: 7. CDR3 length equals 13 residues. In germline, CDR1 is DFQATT, CDR2 SNEGSKA (reference sequence). Here the CDR3 DNA reads TGCAGTGCCTTGACGCAGGGGGCCTACGAGCAGTACTTC. Protein: CSALTQGAYEQYF.

The CDR3 DNA reads TGTGCCAGCAGTTTACACTTGATCACTGAAGCTTTCTTT. Its protein product is CASSLHLITEAFF. V is TRBV28 and J is TRBJ1-1; D gene uncertain. Deletions cut 2 bases from V and 4 bases from J, with 8 bases between. CDR3 length: 13 residues. CDR1 is MDHEN, CDR2 SYDVKM, per germline.

There are many counts of this clonotype. V gene TRBV4-1 combines with J gene TRBJ1-5; D is unclear. The V and J ends lost 0 bases and 1 base respectively, with 7 bases between them. The germline CDR1 and CDR2 sequences are MGHRA and YSYEKL. The CDR3 spans 15 residues. This chain's CDR3 is CASSQDGLSNQPQHF. CDR3 DNA: TGCGCCAGCAGCCAAGATGGTTTGAGCAATCAGCCCCAGCATTTT.

This clonotype was detected only a few times. The chain uses TRBV12-3 or TRBV12-4 and TRBJ1-4; 8 bases match TRBD1. The V and J ends lost 4 bases and 7 bases, in that order; junction bases with no gene match: 8. This CDR3 spans 15 amino acids. Here the CDR3 reads CASSYQGAGSEKLFF. The CDR3 coding sequence is TGTGCCAGCAGTTACCAGGGGGCAGGGTCTGAAAAACTGTTTTTT.

This clonotype was observed a handful of times. DNA for the CDR3: TGCGCCAGCAGTTATACCGGCCCCCCGGTCCAAGAGACCCAGTACTTC. Translation: CASSYTGPPVQETQYF. This rearrangement joins TRBV5-1 to TRBJ2-5; D not certain. The germline CDR1 and CDR2 sequences are SGHRS and YFSETQ. Trimming cost V 5 bases and J 1 base, with 18 bases left between them. The CDR3 totals 16 residues.

On this clonotype itself: A much larger clonotype is one base distant, so this may be a read error. The V call is TRBV10-2, the J call TRBJ1-6, with D unresolved. Trimming cost V 7 bases and J 9 bases, with 16 bases left between them. CDR3 size: 14 residues. In germline, CDR1 is WSHSY, CDR2 SAAADI. In nucleotides, the CDR3 is TGCGCCAGCAAGATGACGGATAGGACTTCACCCCTCCACTTT. Encoded protein: CASKMTDRTSPLHF.

This clonotype turned up a few times. The chain links TRBV7-8 to TRBJ2-5, with D maybe TRBD2 (7 bases). Trimming stripped 1 base from V and 4 bases from J, with 16 bases between. Germline assignment: CDR1 SGHVS and CDR2 FQNEAQ. The length of the CDR3 is 16 residues. The CDR3 DNA sequence: TGTGCCAGCAGCTTAGTACGGGGGGCCCCTCCAGAGACCCAGTACTTC. Its protein product is CASSLVRGAPPETQYF.

The chain combines TRBV6-2 or TRBV6-3 with TRBJ2-1, with 14 bases identical to TRBD2. V shed 8 bases, J shed 8 bases, and the junction held 8 bases outside the gene matches. The CDR3 totals 15 residues. Germline CDR1 reads MNHEY; CDR2 reads SVGEGT. CDR3 amino acids: CASHRLAGGSDEQFF. The CDR3 DNA reads TGTGCCAGCCACAGACTAGCGGGGGGGAGCGATGAGCAGTTCTTC.

The rearrangement joins TRBV29-1 to TRBJ2-5, with D possibly being TRBD2 (5 bases). The CDR3 consists of 15 residues. V lost 6 bases to trimming and J lost 1 base, with 18 bases between them. Germline lookup yields CDR1 SQVTM and CDR2 ANQGSEA. The CDR3 region is CSVVPTGRSQETQYF. CDR3 DNA sequence: TGCAGCGTGGTCCCCACGGGGAGAAGCCAAGAGACCCAGTACTTC. The full variable domain, rest sourced from reference TRBV29-1 and TRBJ2-5, is SAVISQKPSRDICQRGTSLTIQCQVDSQVTMMFWYRQQPGQSLTLIATANQGSEATYESGFVIDKFPISRPNLTFSTLTVSNMSPEDSSIYLCSVVPTGRSQETQYFGPGTRLLVL.

V and J are TRBV6-1 and TRBJ1-2; a possible D gene is TRBD1 (6 bases). The CDR3 totals 13 residues. Germline CDR1 is MNHNS and CDR2 is SASEGT. V was trimmed by 5 bases and J by 4 bases, leaving 11 bases between them. Here the CDR3 reads CASSSGQTYGYTF. The CDR3 DNA is TGTGCCAGCAGTAGCGGACAGACCTATGGCTACACCTTC.

The chain couples TRBV6-2 or TRBV6-3 to TRBJ2-5, with 10 nucleotides matching TRBD2. The CDR3 is made up of 14 amino acids. Trimming cost V 5 bases and J 5 bases; bases outside gene matches: 5. Germline CDR1 is MNHEY and CDR2 is SVGEGT. Here the CDR3 reads CASSRSGGAETQYF. CDR3 DNA sequence: TGTGCCAGCAGTAGAAGCGGGGGGGCCGAGACCCAGTACTTC.

The CDR3 DNA sequence: TGCAGTGCGGACAGGTCGGGCCCAGATACGCAGTATTTT. Translation gives CSADRSGPDTQYF. The gene calls are TRBV20-1 and TRBJ2-3, with 7 bases that match TRBD1. The V and J ends lost 6 bases and 4 bases, in that order; junction bases with no gene match: 7. The germline gives CDR1 DFQATT, CDR2 SNEGSKA (reference sequence). CDR3 length: 13 amino acids.

This clonotype was seen only a few times. The V and J genes are TRBV18 and TRBJ1-1, with a possible D match to TRBD1 (5 bases). The CDR3 extends over 15 amino acids. Germline V CDR1 and CDR2: KGHSH, LQKENI. V was trimmed by 1 base and J by 1 base, leaving 10 bases between them. DNA of the CDR3: TGTGCCAGCTCACCACGGGGCTCAGAGAACACTGAAGCTTTCTTT. This gives the protein CASSPRGSENTEAFF.

The chain joins TRBV11-2 to TRBJ2-1, with 11 nucleotides matching TRBD2. CDR1 and CDR2 (germline): SGHAT, FQNNGV. The CDR3 totals 18 residues. Unmatched junction bases numbered 10, after V lost 2 bases and J lost 4 bases. CDR3 region: CASSLRQGTSGGYNEQFF. CDR3 nucleotide sequence: TGTGCCAGCAGCTTAAGACAGGGTACTAGCGGGGGATACAATGAGCAGTTCTTC.

The chain carries TRBV9 and TRBJ1-3, with D perhaps TRBD1 (6 bases). CDR1 and CDR2 from the germline V gene are SGDLS and YYNGEE. This CDR3 contains 15 residues. V was shortened by 3 bases and J by 3 bases, with 13 bases between the two germline ends. DNA for the CDR3: TGTGCCAGCAGCGGGATGGGGGGCGGTGGAAACACCATATATTTT. It codes for CASSGMGGGGNTIYF.

A few counts support this clonotype. The chain carries TRBV10-3 and TRBJ2-2; a possible D gene is TRBD2 (5 bases). The CDR3 loop spans 17 amino acids. Trimming left V 0 bases short and J 3 bases short, with 14 bases between. Germline V gives CDR1 ENHRY, CDR2 SYGVKD. CDR3 residues: CAISESLGLRDTGELFF. CDR3 in DNA: TGTGCCATCAGTGAGTCGCTGGGGTTGAGGGACACCGGGGAGCTGTTTTTT.

This clonotype was picked up a small number of times. The J gene is TRBJ2-1, the V gene TRBV7-6, with 15 nucleotides matching TRBD2. From germline, CDR1 is SGHVS and CDR2 FNYEAQ. This CDR3 contains 19 residues. Trimming at V came to 2 bases and at J to 2 bases, leaving 7 bases not matched to a gene. The CDR3 spells CASSLRTSGGAGAYNEQFF. Here the CDR3 DNA reads TGTGCCAGCAGCTTAAGGACTAGCGGGGGGGCCGGGGCCTACAATGAGCAGTTCTTC.

V and J are TRBV5-1 and TRBJ2-1; 10 nucleotides line up with TRBD2. Germline V gives CDR1 SGHRS, CDR2 YFSETQ. The CDR3 runs to 17 residues. The V gene end was trimmed by 0 bases and the J gene end by 3 bases; junction bases not matched to a gene: 6. CDR3 nucleotides: TGCGCCAGCAGCTTGGGACTAGCGGGTCCAGACTACAATGAGCAGTTCTTC. Amino acids: CASSLGLAGPDYNEQFF.

This clonotype was detected only a few times. J is TRBJ1-6 and V is TRBV6-1; D unclear. With 3 bases removed from V and 2 bases from J, the gap between germline ends came to 5 bases. CDR3 length: 14 residues. In germline, CDR1 is MNHNS, CDR2 SASEGT. The CDR3 DNA follows: TGTGCCAGCAGTGACTACGCCTATAATTCACCCCTCCACTTT. Encoded protein: CASSDYAYNSPLHF.

The chain recombines TRBV6-2 or TRBV6-3 with TRBJ2-7; D gene uncertain. Germline lookup yields CDR1 MNHEY and CDR2 SVGEGT. This CDR3 region has 12 residues. Trimming took off 4 bases at V and 2 bases at J, with 6 bases between the two ends. This chain's CDR3 is CASSLDAYEQYV. CDR3 coding DNA: TGTGCCAGCAGTTTGGACGCCTACGAGCAGTACGTC.

This clonotype was seen many times. The chain is built from TRBV6-6 and TRBJ2-3; D ambiguous. V was clipped by 2 bases and J by 2 bases, with 11 bases between them. The CDR3 loop spans 15 amino acids. The germline CDR1 and CDR2 sequences are MNHNY and SVGAGI (reference sequence). The CDR3 reads CASSYGRLYTDTQYF. The CDR3 nucleotides read TGTGCCAGCAGTTACGGTCGACTCTACACAGATACGCAGTATTTT.